This TCR beta chain was captured by sequencing in a study of tumor and adjacent non-tumor tissue in lung cancer. Study background: Aged about 31 to 76 years, patients included more than nine men and 4 or 5 women with stage I to III disease. Overall study findings and caveats: Compared with tumor, normal lung showed significantly lower TCR diversity. Tumor repertoires had a smaller top 100 clone share than normal lung.

The CDR3 consists of 14 residues. Per germline, CDR1 MNHNS and CDR2 SASEGT. The library came from three nested PCR rounds adapted from ARM-PCR protocols. MiXCR was run by TCRdb on the multiplex PCR reads, yielding one entry per CDR3 protein. This sample has under 150,000 distinct CDR3 sequences; around 65% occur once, and the top ten carry over 15%. This clonotype was seen once. Antigen specificity is unknown. An end of the junction differs from the germline gene, which may be a read error. RNA was extracted from bulk tissue without any cell sorting. Donors were chemotherapy-naive, newly diagnosed lung cancer surgical patients in China, August–November 2014.

V is TRBV6-1 and J is TRBJ2-6; D possibly corresponds to TRBD2 (6 bases). Sequences were obtained from lung tumor tissue. The receptor was derived from a man in his fifties or sixties with small cell lung cancer. In DNA form, the CDR3 reads TGTGCCAGCAGTGAAGCTGGGACTGCCAACCTCCTGACTTTC. Its protein is CASSEAGTANLLTF.